This TCR beta chain stems from a study of beta chain features in type 1 diabetes. Study findings and constraints: Overrepresentation of cells with high TCR expression could result from cDNA sequencing.

In germline, CDR1 is GTSNPN, CDR2 SVGIG (reference sequence). V shed 0 bases and J shed 0 bases, with 3 bases lying between them. CDR3 length: 13 amino acids. This clone was found a few times. Its antigen is undetermined. The investigators reverse transcribed all of the isolated RNA, so they sequenced expressed TCRB transcripts. Clones were read by immunoSEQ multiplex PCR, and TCRdb kept only the in-frame ones, dropping some. The sample lists several thousand clones; approximately 78% were seen once. CD4+ naive, central memory, regulatory and stem cell-like memory subsets were isolated by sorting on CD45RO/CCR7/CD25/CD127/CD95/CD27. Every sorted population was more than 95% pure.

The rearrangement uses TRBV30 and TRBJ1-5; D is unclear. Material: Tregs from blood. The receptor was isolated from a woman under 30 in good health. This chain's CDR3 is CAWSVNSNQPQHF. The CDR3 DNA reads TGTGCCTGGAGTGTTAATAGCAATCAGCCCCAGCATTTT. The full variable domain, completed using reference TRBV30 and TRBJ1-5, is SQTIHQWPATLVQPVGSPLSLECTVEGTSNPNLYWYRQAAGRGLQLLFYSVGIGQISSEVPQNLSASRPQDRQFILSSKKLLLSDSGFYLCAWSVNSNQPQHFGDGTRLSIL.